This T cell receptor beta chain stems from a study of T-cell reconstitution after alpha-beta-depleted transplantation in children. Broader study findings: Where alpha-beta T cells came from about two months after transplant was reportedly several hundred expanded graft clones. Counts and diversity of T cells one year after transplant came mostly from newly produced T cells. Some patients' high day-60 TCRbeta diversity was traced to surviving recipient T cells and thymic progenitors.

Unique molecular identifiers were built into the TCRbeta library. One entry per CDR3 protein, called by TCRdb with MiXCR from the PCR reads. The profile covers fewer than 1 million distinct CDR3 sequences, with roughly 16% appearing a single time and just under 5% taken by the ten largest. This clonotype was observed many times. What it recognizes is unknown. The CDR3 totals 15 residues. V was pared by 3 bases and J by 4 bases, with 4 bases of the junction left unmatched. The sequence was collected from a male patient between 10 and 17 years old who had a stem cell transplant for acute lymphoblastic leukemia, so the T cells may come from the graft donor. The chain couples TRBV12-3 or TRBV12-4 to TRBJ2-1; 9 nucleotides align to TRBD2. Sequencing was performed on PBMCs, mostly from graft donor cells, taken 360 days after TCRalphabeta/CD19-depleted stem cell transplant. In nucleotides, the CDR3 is TGTGCCAGCAGTTTTCGGCGGGAGGGGTACAATGAGCAGTTCTTC. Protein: CASSFRREGYNEQFF.